These T cell receptor beta chains were read from a single sample in a study of T cell repertoires and HLA-DP antigens. These TCRs' antigens remain unknown. Measured with immunoSEQ multiplex PCR; TCRdb has only the in-frame clones, and not every one. The table lists 65,000 to 90,000 clones, 80% of them singletons. The sample consisted of CD4+ T cells from PBMCs. These receptor sequences come from a man in his fifties or sixties in good health and CMV-seronegative. Each CDR3 is given with its conserved first and last residue. A D gene is named only where the DNA matches it firmly. Clone size appears in some rows only: once, few, many, or a class for an expanded clone.

>TRBJ1-2|13|.|.|TRBV27
CASRPSAENGYTF
TGTGCCAGCCGACCGTCAGCCGAGAATGGCTACACCTTC
>TRBJ1-1|14|TRBD1|once|TRBV30
CAWSRGQGARAAFF
TGTGCCTGGAGCCGGGGACAGGGGGCGCGAGCAGCTTTCTTT
>TRBJ2-1|15|TRBD1|.|TRBV7-6
CASSARGTGWNEQFF
TGTGCCAGCAGCGCAAGAGGGACAGGGTGGAATGAGCAGTTCTTC
>TRBJ1-6|14|.|medium-sized|TRBV18
CASSPGQGGSPLHF
TGTGCCAGCTCACCAGGGCAGGGTGGTTCACCCCTCCACTTT
>TRBJ2-7|15|TRBD1|.|TRBV19
CASSVTLQGASEQYF
TGTGCCAGTAGCGTCACCTTACAGGGGGCTTCCGAGCAGTACTTC
>TRBJ2-7|15|.|.|TRBV4-3
CASSQDQDRNKAQYF
TGCGCCAGCAGCCAAGATCAGGACCGGAATAAGGCGCAGTACTTC
>TRBJ2-1|14|TRBD1|.|TRBV18
CASTDGTVYNEQFF
TGTGCCAGCACAGACGGGACAGTTTACAATGAGCAGTTCTTC
>TRBJ2-2|14|.|few|TRBV7-2
CASSLAGPSGELFF
TGTGCCAGCAGCTTAGCCGGGCCAAGCGGGGAGCTGTTTTTT
>TRBJ1-2|13|.|once|TRBV5-8
CASSLRRGYGYTF
TGTGCCAGCAGCTTACGGCGAGGTTATGGCTACACCTTC
>TRBJ2-7|13|.|.|TRBV27
CASSLDGGYEQYF
TGTGCCAGCAGTCTAGACGGGGGATACGAGCAGTACTTC
>TRBJ2-1|13|.|.|TRBV15
CATSTAGFNEQFF
TGTGCCACCAGCACCGCGGGGTTTAATGAGCAGTTCTTC
>TRBJ1-2|14|.|medium-sized|TRBV28
CATSAQGVIYGYTF
TGTGCCACGTCAGCACAGGGAGTAATCTATGGCTACACCTTC
>TRBJ2-5|15|.|.|TRBV6-1
CASSDDYGSQETQYF
TGTGCCAGCAGTGACGATTACGGCTCCCAAGAGACCCAGTACTTC